This T cell receptor (beta chain) came from a study of blood T cell repertoires in COVID-19. Study as a whole: Italy, Spain and the United States were the sources of the convalescent and acute COVID-19 samples. Nucleic acid was either cDNA or gDNA, and it came from T cells, B-cell-depleted T cells, or PBMCs.

The CDR3 runs 13 residues. Unmatched junction bases numbered 5, after V lost 6 bases and J lost 6 bases. Looked up from germline, CDR1 is MNHEY and CDR2 is SVGAGI. Per the original methods: Reference gene primer amplification yielded estimated nucleated cell counts. The method was immunoSEQ multiplex PCR; TCRdb's version includes in-frame clones alone and lacks a portion of them. V and J calls and clone size are copied from that table; D and trimming were computed from the DNA. The sample lists approximately 210,000 clones, approximately 84% seen once, with 7.6% in the top ten. The sample taken for sequencing was peripheral blood. The chain joins TRBV6-5 to TRBJ2-1; 7 bases align to TRBD1. This receptor was identified in a woman aged 50 to 60 with active or convalescent COVID-19. The CDR3: CASSVAGGNEQFF. CDR3 DNA sequence: TGTGCCAGCAGCGTCGCAGGGGGCAATGAGCAGTTCTTC.